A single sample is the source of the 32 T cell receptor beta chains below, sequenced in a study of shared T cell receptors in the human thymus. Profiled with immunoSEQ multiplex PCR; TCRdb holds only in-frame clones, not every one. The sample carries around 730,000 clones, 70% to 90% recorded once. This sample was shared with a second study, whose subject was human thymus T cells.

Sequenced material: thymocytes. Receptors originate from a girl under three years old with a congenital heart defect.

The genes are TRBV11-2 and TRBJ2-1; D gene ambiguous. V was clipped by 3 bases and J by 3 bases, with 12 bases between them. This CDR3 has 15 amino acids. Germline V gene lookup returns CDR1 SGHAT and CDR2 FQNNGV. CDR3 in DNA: TGTGCCAGCAGCTTTATGGCAACCAGCTACAATGAGCAGTTCTTC. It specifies CASSFMATSYNEQFF.

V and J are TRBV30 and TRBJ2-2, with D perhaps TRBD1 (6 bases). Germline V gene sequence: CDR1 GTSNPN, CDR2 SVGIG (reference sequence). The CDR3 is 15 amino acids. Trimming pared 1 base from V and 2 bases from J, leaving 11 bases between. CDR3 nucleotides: TGTGCCTGGAGTGGACAGGCCCGAAACACCGGGGAGCTGTTTTTT. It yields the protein CAWSGQARNTGELFF.

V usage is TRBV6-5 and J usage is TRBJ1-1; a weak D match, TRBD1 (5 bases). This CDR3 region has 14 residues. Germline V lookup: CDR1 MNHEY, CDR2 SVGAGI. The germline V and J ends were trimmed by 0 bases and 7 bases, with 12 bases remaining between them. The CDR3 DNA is TGTGCCAGCAGTTACTCGATAGGAGGGGTTGAAGCTTTCTTT. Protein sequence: CASSYSIGGVEAFF.

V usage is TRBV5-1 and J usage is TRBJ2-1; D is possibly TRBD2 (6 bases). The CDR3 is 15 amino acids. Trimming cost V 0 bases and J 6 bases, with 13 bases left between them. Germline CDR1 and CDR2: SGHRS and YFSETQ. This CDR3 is CASSLAGVAVNEQFF. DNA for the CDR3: TGCGCCAGCAGCTTGGCCGGAGTAGCGGTCAATGAGCAGTTCTTC.

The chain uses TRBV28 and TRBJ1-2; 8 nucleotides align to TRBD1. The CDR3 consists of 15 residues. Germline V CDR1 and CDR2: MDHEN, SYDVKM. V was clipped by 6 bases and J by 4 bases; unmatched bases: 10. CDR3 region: CASSPPMDRVYGYTF. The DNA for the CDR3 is TGTGCCAGCAGCCCTCCCATGGACAGGGTCTATGGCTACACCTTC.

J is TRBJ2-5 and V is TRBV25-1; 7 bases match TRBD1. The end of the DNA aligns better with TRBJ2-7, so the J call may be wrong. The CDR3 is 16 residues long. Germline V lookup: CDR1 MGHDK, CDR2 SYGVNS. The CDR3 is CASSDATRGYYYEQYF. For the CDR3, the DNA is TGTGCCAGCAGTGACGCCACCAGGGGGTATTACTACGAGCAGTACTTC.

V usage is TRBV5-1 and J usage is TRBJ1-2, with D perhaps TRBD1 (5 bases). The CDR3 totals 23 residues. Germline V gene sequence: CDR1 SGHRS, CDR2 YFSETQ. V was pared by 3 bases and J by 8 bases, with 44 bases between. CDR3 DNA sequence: TGCGCCAGCAGCTCACCCTTAACATACGACCATCGCGGGGCGACCGCAAGTTGCGAGGGCTACACCTTC. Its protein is CASSSPLTYDHRGATASCEGYTF.

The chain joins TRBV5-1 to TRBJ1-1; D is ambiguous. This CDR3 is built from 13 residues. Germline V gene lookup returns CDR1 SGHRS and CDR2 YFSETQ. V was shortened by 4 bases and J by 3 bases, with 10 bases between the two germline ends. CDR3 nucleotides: TGCGCCAGCAGCCCCTATGGAGACACTGAAGCTTTCTTT. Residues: CASSPYGDTEAFF.

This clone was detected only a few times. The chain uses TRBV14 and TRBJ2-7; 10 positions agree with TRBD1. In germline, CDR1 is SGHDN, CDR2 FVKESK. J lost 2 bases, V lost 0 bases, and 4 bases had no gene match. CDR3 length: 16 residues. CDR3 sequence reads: CASSQDPGQGAYEQYF. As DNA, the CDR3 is TGTGCCAGCAGCCAAGATCCAGGACAGGGGGCCTACGAGCAGTACTTC.

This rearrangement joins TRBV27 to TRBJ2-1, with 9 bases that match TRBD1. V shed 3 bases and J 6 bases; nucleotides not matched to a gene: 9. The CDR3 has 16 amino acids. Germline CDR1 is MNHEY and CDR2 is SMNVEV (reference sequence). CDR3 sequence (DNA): TGTGCCAGCAGTTTGGACCGGGACAGGGAAAGCAATGAGCAGTTCTTC. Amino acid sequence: CASSLDRDRESNEQFF.

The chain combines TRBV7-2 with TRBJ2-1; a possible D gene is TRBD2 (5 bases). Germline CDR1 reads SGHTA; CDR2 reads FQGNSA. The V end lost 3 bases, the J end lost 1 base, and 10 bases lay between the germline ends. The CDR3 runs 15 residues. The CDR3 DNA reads TGTGCCAGCAGCTTTGAGGGCCGGTCCTACAATGAGCAGTTCTTC. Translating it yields CASSFEGRSYNEQFF.

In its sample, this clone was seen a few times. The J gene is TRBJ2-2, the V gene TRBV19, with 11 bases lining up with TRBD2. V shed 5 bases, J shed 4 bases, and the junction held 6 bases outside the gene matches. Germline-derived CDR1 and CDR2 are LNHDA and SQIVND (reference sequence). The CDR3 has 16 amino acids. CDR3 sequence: CASSAPLAGATGELFF. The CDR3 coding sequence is TGTGCCAGTAGTGCGCCACTAGCGGGGGCCACCGGGGAGCTGTTTTTT.

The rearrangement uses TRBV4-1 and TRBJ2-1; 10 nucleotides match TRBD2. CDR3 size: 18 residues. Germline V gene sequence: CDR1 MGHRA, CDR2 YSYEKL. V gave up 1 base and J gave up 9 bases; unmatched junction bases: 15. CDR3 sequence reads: CASSQVPYGTSVLGEQFF. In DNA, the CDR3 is TGCGCCAGCAGCCAAGTTCCATACGGGACTAGCGTCTTGGGTGAGCAGTTCTTC.

The CDR3 is CASSYSSTGGRDGYTF. In nucleotides, the CDR3 is TGTGCCAGCAGTTACTCCAGCACAGGGGGGAGGGATGGCTACACCTTC. This sequence joins TRBV6-5 and TRBJ1-2; TRBD1 aligns across 8 bases. The CDR3 consists of 16 residues. The V segment lost 0 bases and the J segment 6 bases; nucleotides outside the gene matches: 9. CDR1 MNHEY and CDR2 SVGAGI come from the germline V gene.

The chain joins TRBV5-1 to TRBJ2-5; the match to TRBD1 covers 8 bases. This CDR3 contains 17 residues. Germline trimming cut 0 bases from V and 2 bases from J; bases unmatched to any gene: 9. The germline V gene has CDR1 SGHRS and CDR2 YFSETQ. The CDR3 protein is CASSLGQGIARQETQYF. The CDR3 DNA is TGCGCCAGCAGCTTGGGACAGGGGATCGCCCGACAAGAGACCCAGTACTTC. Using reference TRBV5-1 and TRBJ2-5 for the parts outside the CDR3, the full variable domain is KAGVTQTPRYLIKTRGQQVTLSCSPISGHRSVSWYQQTPGQGLQFLFEYFSETQRNKGNFPGRFSGRQFSNSRSEMNVSTLELGDSALYLCASSLGQGIARQETQYFGPGTRLLVL.

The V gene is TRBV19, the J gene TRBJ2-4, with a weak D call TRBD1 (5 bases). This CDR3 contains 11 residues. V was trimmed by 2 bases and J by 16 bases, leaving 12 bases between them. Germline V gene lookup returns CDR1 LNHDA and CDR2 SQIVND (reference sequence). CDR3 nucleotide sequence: TGTGCCAGTAGTATATATGGACAATTCTACTTC. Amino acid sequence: CASSIYGQFYF.

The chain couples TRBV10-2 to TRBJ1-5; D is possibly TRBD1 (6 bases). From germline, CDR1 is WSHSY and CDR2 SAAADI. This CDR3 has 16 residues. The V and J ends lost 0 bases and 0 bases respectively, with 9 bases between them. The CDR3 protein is CASSESTGRSNQPQHF. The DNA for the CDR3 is TGCGCCAGCAGTGAGTCCACAGGGCGTAGCAATCAGCCCCAGCATTTT.

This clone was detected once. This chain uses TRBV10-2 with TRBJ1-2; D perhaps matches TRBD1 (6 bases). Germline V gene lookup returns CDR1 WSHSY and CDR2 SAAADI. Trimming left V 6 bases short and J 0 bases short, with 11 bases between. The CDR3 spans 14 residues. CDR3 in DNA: TGCGCCAGCAGCCCAGGGGATTCTAACTATGGCTACACCTTC. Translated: CASSPGDSNYGYTF.

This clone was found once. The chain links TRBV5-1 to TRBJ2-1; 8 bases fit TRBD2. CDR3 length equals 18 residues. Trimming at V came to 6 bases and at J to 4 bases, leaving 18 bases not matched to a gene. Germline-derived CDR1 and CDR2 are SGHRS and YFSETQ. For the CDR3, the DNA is TGCGCCAGCACCCACCCCATGACTGTACAGCGGGGGTACAATGAGCAGTTCTTC. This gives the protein CASTHPMTVQRGYNEQFF.

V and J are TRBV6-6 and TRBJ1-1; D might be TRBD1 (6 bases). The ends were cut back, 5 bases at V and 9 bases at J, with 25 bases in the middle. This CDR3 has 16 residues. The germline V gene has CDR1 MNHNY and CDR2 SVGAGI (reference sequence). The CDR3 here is CASSLLRTASQRKAFF. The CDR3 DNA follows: TGTGCCAGCAGTCTCCTTCGGACAGCCAGCCAGAGAAAAGCTTTCTTT.

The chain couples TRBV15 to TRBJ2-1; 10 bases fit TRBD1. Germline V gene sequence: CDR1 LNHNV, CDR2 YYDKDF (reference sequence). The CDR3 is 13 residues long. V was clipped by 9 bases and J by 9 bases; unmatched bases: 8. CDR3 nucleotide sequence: TGTGCCACGCTCCGGGACAGGGGCAGTGAGCAGTTCTTC. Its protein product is CATLRDRGSEQFF.

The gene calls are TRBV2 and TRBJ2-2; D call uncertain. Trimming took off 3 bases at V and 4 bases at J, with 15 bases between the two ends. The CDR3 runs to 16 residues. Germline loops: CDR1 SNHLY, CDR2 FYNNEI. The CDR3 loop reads CASSEFNFSSTGELFF. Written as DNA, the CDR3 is TGTGCCAGCAGTGAGTTCAACTTCTCGAGCACCGGGGAGCTGTTTTTT.

The CDR3 loop is CAISGTQETQYF. For the CDR3, the DNA is TGTGCCATCAGTGGGACTCAAGAGACCCAGTACTTC. This chain links TRBV10-3 with TRBJ2-5, with D perhaps TRBD2 (5 bases). Trimming removed 4 bases at V and 2 bases at J, with 5 bases between. The V gene's germline CDR1 is ENHRY and CDR2 SYGVKD. The CDR3 sequence is 12 residues long.

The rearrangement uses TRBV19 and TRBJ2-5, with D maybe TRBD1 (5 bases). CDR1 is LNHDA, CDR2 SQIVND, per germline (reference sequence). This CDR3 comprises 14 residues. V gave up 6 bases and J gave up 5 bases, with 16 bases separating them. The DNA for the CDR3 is TGTGCCAGTAGCCCGGGCCAGGGAAAGGAGACCCAGTACTTC. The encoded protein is CASSPGQGKETQYF.

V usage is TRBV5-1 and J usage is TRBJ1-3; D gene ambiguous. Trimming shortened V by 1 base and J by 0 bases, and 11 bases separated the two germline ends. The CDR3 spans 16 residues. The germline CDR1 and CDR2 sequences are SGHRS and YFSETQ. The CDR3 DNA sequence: TGCGCCAGCAGCTTGTATTTGAGGGACTCTGGAAACACCATATATTTT. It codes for CASSLYLRDSGNTIYF.

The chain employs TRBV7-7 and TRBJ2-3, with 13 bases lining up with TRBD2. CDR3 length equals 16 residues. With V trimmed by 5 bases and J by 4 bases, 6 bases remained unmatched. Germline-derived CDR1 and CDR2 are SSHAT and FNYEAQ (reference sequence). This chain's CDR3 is CASSPRTSGGADTQYF. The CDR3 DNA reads TGTGCCAGCAGCCCGCGAACTAGCGGGGGGGCAGATACGCAGTATTTT.

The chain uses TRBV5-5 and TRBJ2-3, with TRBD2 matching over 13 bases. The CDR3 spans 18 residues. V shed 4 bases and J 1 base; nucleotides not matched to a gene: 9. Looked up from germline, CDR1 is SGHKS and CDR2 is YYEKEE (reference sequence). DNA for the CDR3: TGTGCCAGCAGCAGCAGACTAGCGGGGGGTCCCGGCACAGATACGCAGTATTTT. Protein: CASSSRLAGGPGTDTQYF. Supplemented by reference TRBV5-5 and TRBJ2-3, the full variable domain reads DAGVTQSPTHLIKTRGQQVTLRCSPISGHKSVSWYQQVLGQGPQFIFQYYEKEERGRGNFPDRFSARQFPNYSSELNVNALLLGDSALYLCASSSRLAGGPGTDTQYFGPGTRLTVL.

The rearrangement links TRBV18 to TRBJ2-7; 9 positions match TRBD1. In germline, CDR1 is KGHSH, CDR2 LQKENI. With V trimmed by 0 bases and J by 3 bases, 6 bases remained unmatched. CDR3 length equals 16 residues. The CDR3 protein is CASSPPDRGVFYEQYF. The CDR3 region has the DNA TGTGCCAGCTCACCACCGGACAGGGGAGTTTTCTACGAGCAGTACTTC.

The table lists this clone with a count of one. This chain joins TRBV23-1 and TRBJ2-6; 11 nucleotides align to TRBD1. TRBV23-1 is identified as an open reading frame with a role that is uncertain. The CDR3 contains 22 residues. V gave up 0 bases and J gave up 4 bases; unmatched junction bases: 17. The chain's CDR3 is CASSQSSERRDRGRLGANVLTF. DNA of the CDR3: TGCGCCAGCAGTCAATCATCCGAGCGCCGGGACAGGGGGAGACTGGGGGCCAACGTCCTGACTTTC.

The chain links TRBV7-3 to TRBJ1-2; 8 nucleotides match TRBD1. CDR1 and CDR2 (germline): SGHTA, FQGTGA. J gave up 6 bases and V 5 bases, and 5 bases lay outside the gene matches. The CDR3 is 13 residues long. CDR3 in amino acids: CASSTRTGNGYTF. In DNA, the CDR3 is TGTGCCAGCAGCACCCGGACAGGGAATGGCTACACCTTC.

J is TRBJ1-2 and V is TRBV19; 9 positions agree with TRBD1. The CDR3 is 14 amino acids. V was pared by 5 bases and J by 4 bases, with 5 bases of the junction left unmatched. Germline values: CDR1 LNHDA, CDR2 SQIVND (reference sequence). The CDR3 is CASSSGQGIYGYTF. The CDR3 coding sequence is TGTGCCAGTAGTTCCGGACAGGGGATCTATGGCTACACCTTC.

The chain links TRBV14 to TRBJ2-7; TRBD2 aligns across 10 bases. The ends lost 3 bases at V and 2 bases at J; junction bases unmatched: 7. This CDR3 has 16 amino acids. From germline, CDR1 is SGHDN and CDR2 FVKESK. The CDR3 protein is CASSHSSGGPPYEQYF. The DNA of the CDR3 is TGTGCCAGCAGCCACTCTAGCGGGGGCCCCCCCTACGAGCAGTACTTC.